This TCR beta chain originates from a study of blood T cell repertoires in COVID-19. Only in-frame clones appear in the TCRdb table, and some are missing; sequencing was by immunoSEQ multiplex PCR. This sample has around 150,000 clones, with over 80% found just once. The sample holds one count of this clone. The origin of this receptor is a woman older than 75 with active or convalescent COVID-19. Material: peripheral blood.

CDR3 sequence (DNA): TGTGCCAGCAGCCAAAAGAGCTCCTATAATTCACCCCTCCACTTT. Translation: CASSQKSSYNSPLHF. The rearrangement uses TRBV9 and TRBJ1-6; D is undetermined. The CDR3 has 15 residues. With 4 bases removed from V and 0 bases from J, the gap between germline ends came to 8 bases. Germline CDR1 is SGDLS and CDR2 is YYNGEE.